Given below is one T cell receptor beta chain in context. Its antigen is not yet known. Base qualities are not at hand, and no much larger clone is one base apart. The germline V gene (reference sequence) provides CDR1 PRHDT and CDR2 FYEKMQ. V sheds 3 bases and J sheds 5 bases, leaving 14 bases between their ends. Reading from cysteine to phenylalanine, the CDR3 counts 14 amino acids. Of all the DNA, just the CDR3 is kept, 42 bases in frame from base 1. The sample is drawn from a study of blood T cell repertoires in COVID-19 (dated by TCRdb to about 2020). Describing the broader study: Samples from collaborators originated in the United States, Italy and Spain and spanned both the acute and convalescent phases of COVID-19. Subjects who had been exposed to COVID-19, were actively infected with it, or had recovered from it provided the deeply sampled blood TCRbeta repertoires that made up the dataset. Sample metadata almost always included a de-identified subject ID, COVID-19 status, age in years and sex. The material from the prospective study consisted of cDNA or gDNA derived from T cells, B-cell-depleted T cells, or PBMCs. Samples came from the ongoing ImmuneRACE study (first 160 participants) plus 1,254 subjects from 6 global collaborators. The repertoires were released in a freely available public database intended as a resource for research on the immune response to SARS-CoV-2. Where HLA class I and class II types were available, the types were taken from metadata supplied by the sample provider, not from assay-based typing. General conclusions and limits of the study: The amount of clinical and demographic metadata varied by source and participant and was provided uncurated.

TCRbeta CDR3 regions were amplified from genomic DNA using the immunoSEQ Assay, a bias-controlled multiplex PCR. The original pipeline was this. Within the assay, amplification of reference gene primers was used to estimate how many nucleated cells each sample contained. To quantify the absolute abundance of each unique TCRbeta CDR3 rearrangement, sequence reads were collapsed and filtered. For each sample, productive Simpson clonality was calculated by taking the square root of Simpson's diversity index across productive rearrangements. The table was pulled from immuneACCESS by TCRdb, which kept in-frame rearrangements only. Such tables lose some clones; where checked, under half of the loss comes from unresolved V genes, and the rest has no known cause. V and J calls and clone size are as listed in that table; D and trimming were resolved from the DNA. The sample table records roughly 73,000 clones; roughly four fifths of these occur just once. 20% to 25% of the sample is taken by the ten largest.

Each collaborating institution followed its own protocols to collect whole blood in K2EDTA tubes. For TCRbeta analysis, collaborators shipped samples in one of three forms: frozen whole blood, isolated PBMCs, or DNA extracted from either of those sample types. Specimen: peripheral blood. This TCR came from a woman in her sixties or seventies with acute or convalescent COVID-19. This chain is built from TRBV13 and TRBJ2-7; the best D guess is TRBD1, with 6 bases matching. The DNA sequence follows: TGTGCCAGCAGCTTTGGGACAACTCCGCACGAGCAGTACTTC. This gives the protein CASSFGTTPHEQYF. With the rest looked up from the reference TRBV13 and TRBJ2-7 genes rather than sequenced, the full variable domain is AAGVIQSPRHLIKEKRETATLKCYPIPRHDTVYWYQQGPGQDPQFLISFYEKMQSDKGSIPDRFSAQQFSDYHSELNMSSLELGDSALYFCASSFGTTPHEQYFGPGTRLTVT.